The text below deals with one T cell receptor beta chain. The antigen remains unidentified. The V end lost 4 bases, the J end lost 1 base, and 14 bases lay between the germline ends. CDR1 and CDR2 (germline): KGHSH, LQKENI. The CDR3 is 16 amino acids. This entry is derived from a study of cytomegalovirus exposure and HLA in healthy donors. The donors (healthy individuals) were bone marrow donors. General study findings and limits: Reports described diagnosis of cytomegalovirus status by the classifier as highly specific and sensitive. TCR beta V- and J-gene trimming, according to a later analysis, was linked to a missense DCLRE1C variant.

Primers: 60 Vbeta forward and 13 Jbeta reverse. The repertoire was sequenced with immunoSEQ multiplex PCR; TCRdb's copy has only in-frame clones and lacks some. The sample lists roughly 140,000 clones, around 79% occurring once. The TCR sequence derives from a male donor in good health and CMV-seronegative. The genes are TRBV18 and TRBJ1-5; a weak D match, TRBD1 (5 bases). Sample: PBMCs. CDR3 region: CASSLLGGRSNQPQHF. CDR3 sequence (DNA): TGTGCCAGCTCACTCCTGGGGGGTAGAAGCAATCAGCCCCAGCATTTT.